This entry describes one T cell receptor (beta chain). Preparation of the TCRbeta library used unique molecular identifiers. TCRdb reprocessed the PCR reads with MiXCR, giving one entry per CDR3 protein. Here the sample spans some 840,000 distinct CDR3 sequences, 15% to 20% being singletons. Trimming at V came to 4 bases and at J to 5 bases, leaving 4 bases not matched to a gene. Germline-derived CDR1 and CDR2 are MNHEY and SVGEGT. This CDR3 has 14 residues. This entry is derived from a study of T-cell reconstitution after alpha-beta-depleted transplantation in children. The TCR originated in a male patient younger than 18 who had a stem cell transplant for acute lymphoblastic leukemia, so the T cells may come from the graft donor. J is TRBJ2-1 and V is TRBV6-2 or TRBV6-3, with TRBD1 identical over 8 bases. The sequenced sample was PBMCs, mostly from graft donor cells, obtained 360 days after TCRalphabeta/CD19-depleted stem cell transplant. The CDR3 here is CASSFAGGHNEQFF. For the CDR3, the DNA is TGTGCCAGCAGTTTTGCAGGGGGCCACAATGAGCAGTTCTTC.